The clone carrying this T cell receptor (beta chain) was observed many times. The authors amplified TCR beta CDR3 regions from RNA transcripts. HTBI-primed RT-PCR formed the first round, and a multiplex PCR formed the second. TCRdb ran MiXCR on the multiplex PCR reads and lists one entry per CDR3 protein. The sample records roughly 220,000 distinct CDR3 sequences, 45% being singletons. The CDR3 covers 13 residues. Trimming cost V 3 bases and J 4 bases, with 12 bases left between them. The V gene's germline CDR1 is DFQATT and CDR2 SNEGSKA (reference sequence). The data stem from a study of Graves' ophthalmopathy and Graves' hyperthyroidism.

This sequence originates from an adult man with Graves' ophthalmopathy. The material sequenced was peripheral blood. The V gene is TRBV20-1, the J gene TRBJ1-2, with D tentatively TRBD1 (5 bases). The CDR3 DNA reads TGCAGTGCTAGGAGCCAGGGAGGCTATGGCTACACCTTC. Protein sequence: CSARSQGGYGYTF.